Each of the 17 T cell receptor beta chains below was sequenced from the same sample in a study of Ad26.COV2.S vaccination and SARS-CoV-2 variants. Treatment indicated: around 19 received Ad26.COV2.S at low or high dose, single or two shots; several received placebo; per-sample allocation not given. Material that was analyzed had been drawn on day 63 after the first vaccine or placebo injection. TCRdb's copy holds only in-frame clones and misses some; the assay was immunoSEQ multiplex PCR. The sample contains hundreds of thousands of clones, roughly 84% of which appear only once. Material: peripheral blood, obtained in a trial of Ad26.COV2.S vaccine versus placebo. The source is a person aged 18-60 years who received the Ad26.COV2.S COVID-19 vaccine or a placebo.

The chain links TRBV27 to TRBJ2-1; D not resolved. This CDR3 is built from 15 residues. Germline lookup yields CDR1 MNHEY and CDR2 SMNVEV (reference sequence). Trimming pared 3 bases from V and 4 bases from J, leaving 13 bases between. CDR3 region: CASSLDGTSYNEQFF. The CDR3 nucleotides are TGTGCCAGCAGTTTGGACGGAACGTCTTACAATGAGCAGTTCTTC.

The chain joins TRBV18 to TRBJ1-5, with D tentatively TRBD1 (6 bases). This CDR3 is 15 amino acids long. Germline lookup yields CDR1 KGHSH and CDR2 LQKENI. V gave up 4 bases and J gave up 2 bases, with 12 bases separating them. Here the CDR3 reads CASSQGGDGNQPQHF. The CDR3 region has the DNA TGTGCCAGCTCACAAGGGGGAGATGGCAATCAGCCCCAGCATTTT. The full variable domain, with the rest looked up from reference TRBV18 and TRBJ1-5, is NAGVMQNPRHLVRRRGQEARLRCSPMKGHSHVYWYRQLPEEGLKFMVYLQKENIIDESGMPKERFSAEFPKEGPSILRIQQVVRGDSAAYFCASSQGGDGNQPQHFGDGTRLSIL.

V and J are TRBV2 and TRBJ2-1; tentatively, D is TRBD1 (6 bases). The V end lost 9 bases, the J end lost 5 bases, and 17 bases lay between the germline ends. Germline CDR1 reads SNHLY; CDR2 reads FYNNEI. The CDR3 extends over 14 amino acids. The CDR3 DNA reads TGTGCCAGTAGACCGGGACACAGCAACAATGAGCAGTTCTTC. It codes for CASRPGHSNNEQFF.

The chain carries TRBV5-5 and TRBJ1-2; D is undetermined. Germline V gives CDR1 SGHKS, CDR2 YYEKEE (reference sequence). This CDR3 is 16 amino acids long. V was trimmed by 0 bases and J by 0 bases, leaving 12 bases between them. DNA of the CDR3: TGTGCCAGCAGCTTGGCGGCGGGCAGTACTAACTATGGCTACACCTTC. Translated, it gives CASSLAAGSTNYGYTF.

The V and J genes are TRBV7-9 and TRBJ2-7; 7 bases map to TRBD1. The J segment lost 4 bases and the V segment lost 0 bases, leaving 6 bases of the junction unmatched. Germline lookup yields CDR1 SEHNR and CDR2 FQNEAQ (reference sequence). The CDR3 has 15 amino acids. The CDR3 DNA sequence: TGTGCCAGCAGCTTAGCACAGGGGAGTAGGTACGAGCAGTACTTC. Translation: CASSLAQGSRYEQYF.

V usage is TRBV5-4 and J usage is TRBJ1-2; no definite D call. This CDR3 contains 14 residues. CDR1 is SGHNT, CDR2 YYREEE, per germline (reference sequence). V was pared by 4 bases and J by 4 bases, with 14 bases between. The chain's CDR3 is CASSTGGLGYGYTF. Written as DNA, the CDR3 is TGTGCCAGCAGCACCGGTGGGCTGGGCTATGGCTACACCTTC.

V and J are TRBV3-1 (or the pseudogene TRBV3-2) and TRBJ2-7; D remains ambiguous. V lost 0 bases and J 0 bases, leaving 15 bases between the germline ends. Per the germline V gene, CDR1 is LGHDT and CDR2 is YNNKEL (reference sequence). The CDR3 sequence is 17 residues long. CDR3 sequence: CASSQEVGPWSSYEQYF. The CDR3 nucleotides read TGTGCCAGCAGCCAAGAAGTTGGGCCATGGAGCTCCTACGAGCAGTACTTC.

The chain recombines TRBV7-9 with TRBJ2-5; tentatively, D is TRBD1 or TRBD2 (6 bases each). Germline values: CDR1 SEHNR, CDR2 FQNEAQ (reference sequence). The CDR3 runs to 14 residues. V lost 4 bases, J lost 5 bases, and 14 bases lay in between. As DNA, the CDR3 is TGTGCCAGCAGCTCCGGGGGCGCTTCTGAGACCCAGTACTTC. Its translation: CASSSGGASETQYF.

The V gene is TRBV6-2 or TRBV6-3, the J gene TRBJ2-1, with D unresolved. Germline loops: CDR1 MNHEY, CDR2 SVGEGT. The V gene lost 5 bases and the J gene lost 10 bases, with 12 bases spanning the gap. CDR3 length: 12 amino acids. CDR3: CASSITLLEQFF. The CDR3 DNA follows: TGTGCCAGCAGTATAACCCTACTGGAGCAGTTCTTC.

The rearrangement links TRBV27 to TRBJ2-3; 9 positions match TRBD1. V lost 3 bases to trimming and J lost 4 bases; unmatched junction nucleotides: 5. Per the germline V gene, CDR1 is MNHEY and CDR2 is SMNVEV (reference sequence). The CDR3 consists of 15 residues. CDR3 bases: TGTGCCAGCAGTTTCCGGACAGGGGTCCCAGATACGCAGTATTTT. Its protein is CASSFRTGVPDTQYF.

This chain uses TRBV7-9 with TRBJ2-2; perhaps TRBD2 as D (6 bases). Germline V gene lookup returns CDR1 SEHNR and CDR2 FQNEAQ (reference sequence). This CDR3 has 16 residues. With 1 base removed from V and 7 bases from J, the gap between germline ends came to 16 bases. In DNA form, the CDR3 reads TGTGCCAGCAGCTTAGATGGAGCGGGTCTCATCGGGGAGCTGTTTTTT. Translation: CASSLDGAGLIGELFF.

The chain joins TRBV6-5 to TRBJ1-1; D is ambiguous. CDR3 length: 13 amino acids. V shed 8 bases and J shed 5 bases, with 15 bases lying between them. The germline V gene has CDR1 MNHEY and CDR2 SVGAGI. The chain's CDR3 is CASHITESTEAFF. Written as DNA, the CDR3 is TGTGCCAGCCATATAACGGAAAGTACTGAAGCTTTCTTT.

The rearrangement uses TRBV5-1 and TRBJ1-4, with TRBD1 as a possible D gene (5 bases). From germline, CDR1 is SGHRS and CDR2 YFSETQ. The CDR3 has 16 amino acids. Deletions cut 3 bases from V and 2 bases from J, with 14 bases between. The CDR3 sequence: CASSWSRAGTNEKLFF. The CDR3 DNA is TGCGCCAGCAGCTGGAGTAGGGCAGGGACTAATGAAAAACTGTTTTTT.

The chain carries TRBV14 and TRBJ1-1, with D tentatively TRBD1 (6 bases). Trimming cost V 5 bases and J 3 bases, with 10 bases left between them. Per the germline V gene, CDR1 is SGHDN and CDR2 is FVKESK. There are 13 residues in the CDR3. CDR3 sequence reads: CASSSGVHTEAFF. CDR3 nucleotides: TGTGCCAGCAGCTCAGGGGTTCACACTGAAGCTTTCTTT.

Comments on this clone: The same CDR3 is also encoded by other DNA sequences in this sample. This chain uses TRBV28 with TRBJ2-1; D call uncertain. Trimming shortened V by 1 base and J by 4 bases, and 2 bases separated the two germline ends. The CDR3 has 12 amino acids. In germline, CDR1 is MDHEN, CDR2 SYDVKM. In nucleotides, the CDR3 is TGTGCCAGCAGTTTATCGTACAATGAGCAGTTCTTC. Its protein is CASSLSYNEQFF.

CDR3 sequence (DNA): TGTGCCAGCAGCCGGGCCTTTTCGCGAGGGTCCCGGGAGACCCAGTACTTC. Its translation is CASSRAFSRGSRETQYF. The chain uses TRBV27 and TRBJ2-5; TRBD2 is a possible D gene (5 bases). CDR3 length: 17 residues. Trimming shortened V by 6 bases and J by 5 bases, and 25 bases separated the two germline ends. CDR1 is MNHEY, CDR2 SMNVEV, per germline (reference sequence).

This clone occurred once. Written as DNA, the CDR3 is TGTGCCAGCAGTTACGAGGCGGGACGGGTTCAAACCTTC. Translating gives CASSYEAGRVQTF. The V and J genes are TRBV6-5 and TRBJ1-2, with a weak D call TRBD1 (5 bases). V was clipped by 2 bases and J by 14 bases, with 18 bases between them. The germline V gene has CDR1 MNHEY and CDR2 SVGAGI. The CDR3 consists of 13 residues.